The 28 T cell receptor beta chains below were found in one sample sequenced in a study of T cell repertoires in cytomegalovirus infection. TCRdb redid the calling of the reads with MiXCR, one entry per CDR3 protein. The table has fewer than 650,000 distinct CDR3 sequences, about 40% seen once. Antigens of these TCRs are unknown. The material was cultured PBMCs, obtained from culture after CMV antigen stimulation. The receptors come from a human donor in good health (CMV status not recorded). Some clones in this sample may be carry-over from other donors' samples.

In this sample, this clonotype turned up many times. The J gene is TRBJ2-5, the V gene TRBV7-2, with 12 bases fitting TRBD1. CDR3 length equals 14 residues. In germline, CDR1 is SGHTA, CDR2 FQGNSA. J was trimmed by 7 bases and V by 5 bases; bases with no gene match: 5. CDR3 amino acids: CASSGGTGGVTQYF. CDR3 nucleotide sequence: TGTGCCAGCAGCGGGGGGACAGGGGGCGTGACCCAGTACTTC.

The gene calls are TRBV7-2 and TRBJ2-1; 7 bases are a match to TRBD2. Trimming at V came to 8 bases and at J to 0 bases, leaving 10 bases not matched to a gene. From germline, CDR1 is SGHTA and CDR2 FQGNSA. CDR3 length: 16 amino acids. The CDR3 sequence is CASGSRAGPSYNEQFF. In DNA form, the CDR3 reads TGTGCCAGCGGGAGCCGAGCGGGGCCCTCCTACAATGAGCAGTTCTTC. Filled out from reference TRBV7-2 and TRBJ2-1, the complete variable domain reads GAGVSQSPSNKVTEKGKDVELRCDPISGHTALYWYRQSLGQGLEFLIYFQGNSAPDKSGLPSDRFSAERTGGSVSTLTIQRTQQEDSAVYLCASGSRAGPSYNEQFFGPGTRLTVL.

This clonotype was seen many times. The chain employs TRBV7-2 and TRBJ2-1; no clear D. The CDR3 is 15 residues long. The germline V gene encodes CDR1 SGHTA and CDR2 FQGNSA. With 4 bases removed from V and 0 bases from J, the gap between germline ends came to 10 bases. CDR3 amino acids: CASSSDVSSYNEQFF. The DNA for the CDR3 is TGTGCCAGCAGCTCGGACGTCTCCTCCTACAATGAGCAGTTCTTC.

The chain combines TRBV2 with TRBJ2-1; 12 bases are a match to TRBD2. Germline-derived CDR1 and CDR2 are SNHLY and FYNNEI. With V trimmed by 0 bases and J by 8 bases, 17 bases remained unmatched. The CDR3 has 20 residues. The CDR3 protein is CASSEALRRLAGELIDEQFF. CDR3 sequence (DNA): TGTGCCAGCAGTGAAGCGCTTAGGAGACTAGCGGGGGAATTAATCGATGAGCAGTTCTTC.

The chain is built from TRBV6-1 and TRBJ2-1, with TRBD2 matching over 11 bases. Germline V gene lookup returns CDR1 MNHNS and CDR2 SASEGT. The V and J ends lost 6 bases and 6 bases, in that order; junction bases with no gene match: 10. This CDR3 has 16 residues. The CDR3 loop is CASSARRLAGINEQFF. Here the CDR3 DNA reads TGTGCCAGCAGCGCCCGACGACTAGCGGGGATCAATGAGCAGTTCTTC.

This clonotype was recorded a few times. The chain is built from TRBV12-3 or TRBV12-4 and TRBJ2-5; D unresolved. The V gene lost 5 bases and the J gene lost 5 bases, with 9 bases spanning the gap. This CDR3 has 12 residues. CDR3 bases: TGTGCCAGCAGTGCTGAACTGGAGACCCAGTACTTC. Its protein product is CASSAELETQYF.

This clonotype was counted only a few times. The chain employs TRBV7-6 and TRBJ2-3; D not certain. The CDR3 runs 13 residues. CDR1 is SGHVS, CDR2 FNYEAQ, per germline. Trimming shortened V by 5 bases and J by 6 bases, and 12 bases separated the two germline ends. CDR3: CASSLTAPDTQYF. The CDR3 DNA is TGTGCCAGCAGCCTGACCGCTCCGGATACGCAGTATTTT.

V gene TRBV18 combines with J gene TRBJ2-1; 7 positions agree with TRBD1. Looked up from germline, CDR1 is KGHSH and CDR2 is LQKENI. This CDR3 spans 12 amino acids. V lost 5 bases and J lost 11; bases outside the gene matches: 6. In nucleotides, the CDR3 is TGTGCCAGCTCATCTAGGACAGGACAGCAGTTCTTC. Translating it yields CASSSRTGQQFF.

This clonotype appeared a few times. The chain uses TRBV7-2 and TRBJ2-1, with TRBD2 matching over 9 bases. The CDR3 is made up of 17 amino acids. After removal of 1 base from V and 4 bases from J, the junction contained 8 bases not matched to a gene. CDR1 is SGHTA, CDR2 FQGNSA, per germline. CDR3 residues: CASSLGYLRGGYNEQFF. The CDR3 nucleotides are TGTGCCAGCAGCTTAGGGTACTTGCGGGGGGGTTACAATGAGCAGTTCTTC. Using reference TRBV7-2 and TRBJ2-1 for the parts outside the CDR3, the full variable domain is GAGVSQSPSNKVTEKGKDVELRCDPISGHTALYWYRQSLGQGLEFLIYFQGNSAPDKSGLPSDRFSAERTGGSVSTLTIQRTQQEDSAVYLCASSLGYLRGGYNEQFFGPGTRLTVL.

The CDR3 is CSVERTGGLQYF. The CDR3, as DNA: TGCAGCGTTGAAAGGACAGGGGGCTTGCAGTACTTC. The rearrangement joins TRBV29-1 to TRBJ2-7; 11 bases are a match to TRBD1. V trimming: 2 bases; J trimming: 9 bases; junction bases outside the gene matches: 3. CDR3 length: 12 residues. Germline values: CDR1 SQVTM, CDR2 ANQGSEA.

The V call is TRBV2, the J call TRBJ2-7, with D hard to call. CDR3 length: 11 residues. CDR1 and CDR2 (germline): SNHLY, FYNNEI. Trimming stripped 6 bases from V and 4 bases from J, with 7 bases between. DNA of the CDR3: TGTGCCAGCAGCGTTCCATACGAGCAGTACTTC. Translating gives CASSVPYEQYF.

In this sample, this clonotype turned up many times. The chain couples TRBV7-2 to TRBJ2-5, with 7 bases that match TRBD2. V lost 3 bases to trimming and J lost 5 bases; unmatched junction nucleotides: 3. The CDR3 is 13 amino acids. Germline loops: CDR1 SGHTA, CDR2 FQGNSA. The CDR3 sequence: CASSFGGEETQYF. In DNA, the CDR3 is TGTGCCAGCAGCTTTGGGGGGGAGGAGACCCAGTACTTC.

The chain carries TRBV25-1 and TRBJ1-1, with unresolved D. Trimming removed 5 bases at V and 9 bases at J, with 10 bases between. Germline assignment: CDR1 MGHDK and CDR2 SYGVNS. CDR3 length: 11 amino acids. The CDR3 region has the DNA TGTGCCAGCAGTAGAGGCGATAAAGCTTTCTTT. It yields the protein CASSRGDKAFF.

The rearrangement uses TRBV20-1 and TRBJ2-3; TRBD2 might be the D (7 bases). With 0 bases removed from V and 5 bases from J, the gap between germline ends came to 15 bases. There are 15 residues in the CDR3. Germline CDR1 DFQATT, CDR2 SNEGSKA (reference sequence). CDR3 DNA sequence: TGCAGTGCTAGAGATGGAGGGGGGGCCTTAGATACGCAGTATTTT. Amino acid sequence: CSARDGGGALDTQYF.

The V call is TRBV7-2, the J call TRBJ2-7, with TRBD1 matching 12 bases. The CDR3 extends over 17 amino acids. Germline CDR1 is SGHTA and CDR2 is FQGNSA. The trim removed 1 base at V and 4 bases at J, leaving 8 bases unmatched. CDR3 DNA sequence: TGTGCCAGCAGCTTAGGGGACAGGGGGCTTAATAGATACGAGCAGTACTTC. Its translation: CASSLGDRGLNRYEQYF.

The chain carries TRBV19 and TRBJ2-7; D remains ambiguous. Germline V CDR1 and CDR2: LNHDA, SQIVND (reference sequence). This CDR3 comprises 15 residues. The V gene lost 5 bases and the J gene lost 3 bases, with 17 bases spanning the gap. The CDR3 coding sequence is TGTGCCAGTAGTCCCGAGTGGGCCTCTAGCTACGAGCAGTACTTC. As protein: CASSPEWASSYEQYF. Using reference TRBV19 and TRBJ2-7 for the parts outside the CDR3, the full variable domain is DGGITQSPKYLFRKEGQNVTLSCEQNLNHDAMYWYRQDPGQGLRLIYYSQIVNDFQKGDIAEGYSVSREKKESFPLTVTSAQKNPTAFYLCASSPEWASSYEQYFGPGTRLTVT.

V usage is TRBV25-1 and J usage is TRBJ2-7; no firm D call. This CDR3 is built from 14 residues. V gave up 3 bases and J gave up 2 bases, with 11 bases separating them. In germline, CDR1 is MGHDK, CDR2 SYGVNS. The CDR3 protein is CASSDPFLTYEQYF. Here the CDR3 DNA reads TGTGCCAGCAGTGATCCCTTCCTGACCTACGAGCAGTACTTC.

The V and J genes are TRBV7-2 and TRBJ2-1; 9 bases fit TRBD2. Germline loops: CDR1 SGHTA, CDR2 FQGNSA. This CDR3 is 16 amino acids long. The trim removed 1 base at V and 4 bases at J, leaving 5 bases unmatched. As DNA, the CDR3 is TGTGCCAGCAGCTTAGGTGGGCGGGAGGGATACAATGAGCAGTTCTTC. The encoded protein is CASSLGGREGYNEQFF. Combining the CDR3 with reference TRBV7-2 and TRBJ2-1 gives the whole variable domain GAGVSQSPSNKVTEKGKDVELRCDPISGHTALYWYRQSLGQGLEFLIYFQGNSAPDKSGLPSDRFSAERTGGSVSTLTIQRTQQEDSAVYLCASSLGGREGYNEQFFGPGTRLTVL.

The genes are TRBV6-8 and TRBJ1-6, with D uncertain. The CDR3 spans 17 residues. Germline CDR1 and CDR2: MNHGY and SAAAGT. Trimming cost V 6 bases and J 6 bases, with 21 bases left between them. The CDR3 nucleotides read TGTGCCAGCAGGGCCTCCGTCCCAGCCAGGCTTAATTCACCCCTCCACTTT. It encodes CASRASVPARLNSPLHF.

The chain joins TRBV4-3 to TRBJ2-5; no clear D. V lost 4 bases to trimming and J lost 5 bases, with 11 bases between them. In germline, CDR1 is LGHNA, CDR2 YSLEER. The CDR3 totals 13 residues. CDR3 sequence: CASSPAIFETQYF. The CDR3 bases are TGCGCCAGCAGCCCGGCGATTTTTGAGACCCAGTACTTC.

This clonotype has more than one count but fewer than ten. The chain links TRBV6-2 or TRBV6-3 to TRBJ2-1, with TRBD2 as a possible D gene (6 bases). CDR3 size: 14 residues. V lost 6 bases and J 7 bases, leaving 16 bases between the germline ends. CDR1 is MNHEY, CDR2 SVGEGT, per germline. The CDR3 DNA reads as TGTGCCAGCAGCCCCCTTACGGGAGCAAATGAGCAGTTCTTC. It encodes CASSPLTGANEQFF.

The chain is built from TRBV18 and TRBJ2-1, with 14 positions matching TRBD2. CDR1 is KGHSH and CDR2 is LQKENI in the germline V gene. The V and J ends lost 5 bases and 4 bases, in that order; junction bases with no gene match: 7. CDR3 length: 17 residues. CDR3 sequence: CASSGTSGSPSYNEQFF. In DNA form, the CDR3 reads TGTGCCAGCTCAGGGACTAGCGGGAGCCCTAGTTACAATGAGCAGTTCTTC.

The V call is TRBV12-3 or TRBV12-4, the J call TRBJ1-1, with D perhaps TRBD1 (5 bases). This CDR3 is built from 14 residues. V lost 1 base and J 9 bases, leaving 15 bases between the germline ends. For the CDR3, the DNA is TGTGCCAGCAGTTTAGGAGTTGTCGAGGGGAAAGCTTTCTTT. It translates to CASSLGVVEGKAFF.

This clonotype has ten or more counts. Here the CDR3 reads CASTVDQGSQYF. CDR3 nucleotides: TGTGCCAGCACCGTGGACCAGGGTTCGCAGTATTTT. The chain is built from TRBV7-2 and TRBJ2-3, with D possibly TRBD1 on 5 matching bases. CDR3 length equals 12 residues. V lost 7 bases, J lost 10 bases, and 15 bases lay in between. CDR1 is SGHTA, CDR2 FQGNSA, per germline.

The chain is built from TRBV9 and TRBJ1-6; D is possibly TRBD1 (5 bases). The germline V and J ends were trimmed by 0 bases and 7 bases, with 14 bases remaining between them. CDR3 length: 16 amino acids. Germline CDR1 and CDR2: SGDLS and YYNGEE. The CDR3: CASSVDPARENSPLHF. CDR3 nucleotides: TGTGCCAGCAGCGTAGATCCCGCCAGGGAAAATTCACCCCTCCACTTT.

The chain uses TRBV6-2 or TRBV6-3 and TRBJ2-7, with 9 bases identical to TRBD2. The length of the CDR3 is 17 residues. In germline, CDR1 is MNHEY, CDR2 SVGEGT. V lost 5 bases, J lost 0 bases, and 11 bases stayed unmatched. The CDR3 sequence: CASSAALGSGSSYEQYF. Here the CDR3 DNA reads TGTGCCAGCAGTGCCGCGCTGGGTAGCGGGAGCTCCTACGAGCAGTACTTC.

This clonotype came up a few times. J is TRBJ1-1 and V is TRBV12-3 or TRBV12-4; D remains ambiguous. Trimming shortened V by 8 bases and J by 0 bases, and 10 bases separated the two germline ends. CDR3 length equals 13 residues. CDR3: CASDTQMNTEAFF. CDR3 bases: TGTGCCAGCGACACACAGATGAACACTGAAGCTTTCTTT.

The chain couples TRBV4-1 to TRBJ1-1; D possibly corresponds to TRBD1 (5 bases). Germline CDR1 is MGHRA and CDR2 is YSYEKL. There are 14 residues in the CDR3. Trimming took 7 bases from V and 7 from J, leaving 19 bases between them. The DNA for the CDR3 is TGCGCCAGCAAATACGCGGCCTTAGACAGTGAAGCTTTCTTT. The encoded protein is CASKYAALDSEAFF.